This entry lists 3 T cell receptor beta chains sequenced from one sample in a study of blood T cell repertoires in COVID-19. Measured with immunoSEQ multiplex PCR; TCRdb has only the in-frame clones, and not every one. The sample contains 200,000 or so clones, roughly 88% of which appear only once. The sequencing input was peripheral blood. The receptors were gathered from a man aged 55 to 70 with acute or convalescent COVID-19.

V gene TRBV5-1 combines with J gene TRBJ2-7; D not resolved. Germline V lookup: CDR1 SGHRS, CDR2 YFSETQ. Trimming removed 0 bases at V and 2 bases at J, with 12 bases between. The CDR3 spans 15 residues. The CDR3 reads CASSLGGFKTYEQYF. The CDR3 DNA reads TGCGCCAGCAGCTTGGGAGGCTTCAAAACCTACGAGCAGTACTTC.

The chain uses TRBV7-6 and TRBJ2-6; D is perhaps TRBD2 (6 bases). The germline V gene has CDR1 SGHVS and CDR2 FNYEAQ. Trimming took 4 bases from V and 0 from J, leaving 16 bases between them. This CDR3 is 18 amino acids long. The CDR3 sequence: CASSSTGTFLSGANVLTF. As DNA, the CDR3 is TGTGCCAGCAGCTCGACTGGGACTTTTCTCTCTGGGGCCAACGTCCTGACTTTC. The whole variable domain, filled in from reference TRBV7-6 and TRBJ2-6, reads GAGVSQSPRYKVTKRGQDVALRCDPISGHVSLYWYRQALGQGPEFLTYFNYEAQQDKSGLPNDRFSAERPEGSISTLTIQRTEQRDSAMYRCASSSTGTFLSGANVLTFGAGSRLTVL.

This clone has just a few counts. The gene calls are TRBV11-2 and TRBJ2-2; 7 positions agree with TRBD2. V trimming: 5 bases; J trimming: 0 bases; junction bases outside the gene matches: 9. From germline, CDR1 is SGHAT and CDR2 FQNNGV. The length of the CDR3 is 17 residues. This chain's CDR3 is CASSPRGVRANTGELFF. CDR3 DNA sequence: TGTGCCAGCAGCCCCCGGGGGGTTAGGGCGAACACCGGGGAGCTGTTTTTT.